This entry is about one TCR beta chain. Its antigen is undetermined. This sample was taken from a study of cytomegalovirus exposure and HLA in healthy donors. Sequencing used immunoSEQ multiplex PCR; TCRdb keeps in-frame clones, though not all of them. The sample lists some 120,000 clones; 89% were seen once. Regarding the study as a whole: Within the 95 to 150 validation repertoires, first-cohort TCR clusters tended to co-occur, according to a later analysis.

This CDR3 contains 15 residues. The sequencing sample was made of PBMCs. V gene TRBV21-1 combines with J gene TRBJ1-1; TRBD1 is taken as the D call from the table, unchecked against the DNA. TRBV21-1 is classified as a pseudogene. This clonotype was sampled from a woman aged 18-29 years in good health and CMV-seronegative. CDR3 amino acids: CASSILTGGCTEAFF. The CDR3 DNA reads as TGTGCCAGCAGCATTTTGACAGGGGGCTGCACTGAAGCTTTCTTT.